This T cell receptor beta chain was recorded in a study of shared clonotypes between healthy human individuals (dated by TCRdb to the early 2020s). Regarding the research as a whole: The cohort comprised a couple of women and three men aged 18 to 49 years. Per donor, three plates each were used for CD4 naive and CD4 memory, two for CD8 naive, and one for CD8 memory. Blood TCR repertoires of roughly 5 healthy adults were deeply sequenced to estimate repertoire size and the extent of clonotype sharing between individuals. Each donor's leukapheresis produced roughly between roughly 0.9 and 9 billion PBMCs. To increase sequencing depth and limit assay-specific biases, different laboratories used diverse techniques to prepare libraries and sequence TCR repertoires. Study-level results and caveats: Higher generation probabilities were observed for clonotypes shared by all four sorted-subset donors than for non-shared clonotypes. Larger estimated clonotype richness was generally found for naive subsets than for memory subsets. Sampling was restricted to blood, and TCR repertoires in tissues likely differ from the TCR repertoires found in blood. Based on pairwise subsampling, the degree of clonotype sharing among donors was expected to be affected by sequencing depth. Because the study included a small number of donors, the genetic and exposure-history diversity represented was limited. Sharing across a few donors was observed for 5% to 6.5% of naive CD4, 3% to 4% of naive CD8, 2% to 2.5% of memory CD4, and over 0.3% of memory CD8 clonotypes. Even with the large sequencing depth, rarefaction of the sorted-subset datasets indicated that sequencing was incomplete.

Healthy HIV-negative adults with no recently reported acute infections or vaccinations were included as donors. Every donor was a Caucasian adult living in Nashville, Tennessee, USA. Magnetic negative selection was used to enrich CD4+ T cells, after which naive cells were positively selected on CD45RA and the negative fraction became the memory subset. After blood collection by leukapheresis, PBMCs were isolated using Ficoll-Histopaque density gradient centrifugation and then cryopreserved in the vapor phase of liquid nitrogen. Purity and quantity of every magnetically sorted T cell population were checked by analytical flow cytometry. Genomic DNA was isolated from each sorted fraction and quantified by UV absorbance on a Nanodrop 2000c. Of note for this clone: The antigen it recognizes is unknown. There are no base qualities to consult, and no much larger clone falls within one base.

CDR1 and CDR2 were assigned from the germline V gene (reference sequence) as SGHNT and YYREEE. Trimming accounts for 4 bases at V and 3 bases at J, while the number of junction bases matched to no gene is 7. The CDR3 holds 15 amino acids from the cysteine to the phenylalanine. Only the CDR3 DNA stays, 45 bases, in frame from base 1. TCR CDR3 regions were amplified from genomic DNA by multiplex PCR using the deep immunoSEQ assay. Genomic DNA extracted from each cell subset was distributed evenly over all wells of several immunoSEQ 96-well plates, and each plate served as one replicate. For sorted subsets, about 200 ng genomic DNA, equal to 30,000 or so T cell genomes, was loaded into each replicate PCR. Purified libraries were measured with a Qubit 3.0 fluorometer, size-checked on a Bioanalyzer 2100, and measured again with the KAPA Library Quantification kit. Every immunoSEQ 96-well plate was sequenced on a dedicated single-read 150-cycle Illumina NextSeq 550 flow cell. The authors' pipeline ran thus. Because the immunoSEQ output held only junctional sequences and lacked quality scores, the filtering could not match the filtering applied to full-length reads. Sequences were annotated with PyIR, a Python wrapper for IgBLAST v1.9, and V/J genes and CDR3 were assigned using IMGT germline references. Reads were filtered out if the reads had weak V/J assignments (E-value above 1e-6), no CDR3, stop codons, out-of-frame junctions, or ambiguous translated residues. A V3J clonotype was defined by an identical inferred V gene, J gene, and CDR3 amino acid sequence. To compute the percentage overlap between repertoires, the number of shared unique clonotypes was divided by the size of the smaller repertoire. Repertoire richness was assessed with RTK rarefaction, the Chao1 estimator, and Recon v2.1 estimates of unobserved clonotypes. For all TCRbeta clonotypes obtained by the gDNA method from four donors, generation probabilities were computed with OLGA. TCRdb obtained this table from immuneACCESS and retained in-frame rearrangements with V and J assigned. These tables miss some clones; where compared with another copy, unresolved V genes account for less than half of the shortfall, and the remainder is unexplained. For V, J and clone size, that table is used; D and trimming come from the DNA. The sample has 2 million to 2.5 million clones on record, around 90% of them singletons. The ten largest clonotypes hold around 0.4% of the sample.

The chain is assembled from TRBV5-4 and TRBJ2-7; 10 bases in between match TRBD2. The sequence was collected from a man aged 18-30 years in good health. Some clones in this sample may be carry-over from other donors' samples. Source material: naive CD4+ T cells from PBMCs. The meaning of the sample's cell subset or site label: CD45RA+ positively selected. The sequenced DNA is TGTGCCAGCAGCGCGGGGACTAGCGAGTTCTACGAGCAGTACTTC. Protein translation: CASSAGTSEFYEQYF.